Shown below are 7 T cell receptor beta chains from a single sample sequenced in a study of radiotherapy plus CTLA-4 blockade in lung cancer. Profiled with immunoSEQ multiplex PCR; TCRdb holds only in-frame clones, not every one. The sample has some 40,000 clones, 75% to 80% seen once. Sequenced material: peripheral blood, taken from a patient treated with radiotherapy plus ipilimumab. These receptors were collected from a human donor with non-small cell lung cancer whose response to radiotherapy plus ipilimumab could not be evaluated.

The genes are TRBV18 and TRBJ2-3; 11 nucleotides align to TRBD1. This CDR3 comprises 16 residues. Germline V gives CDR1 KGHSH, CDR2 LQKENI. J gave up 3 bases and V 2 bases, and 4 bases lay outside the gene matches. CDR3 nucleotide sequence: TGTGCCAGCTCACCATCCAGGGACAGGGGGACAGATACGCAGTATTTT. Translation: CASSPSRDRGTDTQYF.

This clone has only a few counts. The chain employs TRBV5-1 and TRBJ1-1, with D tentatively TRBD1 (5 bases). Trimming left V 2 bases short and J 7 bases short, with 12 bases between. The CDR3 has 13 residues. Germline V gives CDR1 SGHRS, CDR2 YFSETQ. The CDR3 sequence: CASSFGGHLEAFF. CDR3 coding DNA: TGCGCCAGCAGCTTCGGTGGACACCTTGAAGCTTTCTTT.

This chain links TRBV6-5 with TRBJ1-1; the D is unclear. CDR1 and CDR2 from the germline V gene are MNHEY and SVGAGI. V lost 4 bases, J lost 8 bases, and 11 bases lay in between. CDR3 size: 12 residues. The CDR3 here is CASSLRVGEAFF. DNA for the CDR3: TGTGCCAGCAGTTTGAGGGTGGGCGAAGCTTTCTTT.

The chain couples TRBV29-1 to TRBJ2-3, with D possibly TRBD1 on 6 matching bases. This CDR3 has 12 residues. The germline V and J ends were trimmed by 8 bases and 4 bases, with 13 bases remaining between them. CDR1 and CDR2 (germline): SQVTM, ANQGSEA. The CDR3 DNA sequence: TGCAGCTTATTAACAGGGCCAGATACGCAGTATTTT. Translation gives CSLLTGPDTQYF.

The chain employs TRBV7-9 and TRBJ2-7; D ambiguous. CDR3 length: 14 residues. V was trimmed by 3 bases and J by 2 bases, leaving 11 bases between them. Germline values: CDR1 SEHNR, CDR2 FQNEAQ (reference sequence). This chain's CDR3 is CASSFPTTTYEQYF. CDR3 nucleotides: TGTGCCAGCAGCTTCCCAACTACTACCTACGAGCAGTACTTC.

This clone has a handful of counts. The V gene is TRBV19, the J gene TRBJ2-7, with 14 bases matching TRBD2. CDR3 length equals 16 residues. Looked up from germline, CDR1 is LNHDA and CDR2 is SQIVND (reference sequence). The V and J ends lost 5 bases and 4 bases, in that order; junction bases with no gene match: 7. CDR3 sequence reads: CASSPGTSGRKYEQYF. For the CDR3, the DNA is TGTGCCAGTAGTCCAGGGACTAGCGGGAGAAAGTACGAGCAGTACTTC.

This clone was seen once. The V call is TRBV6-1, the J call TRBJ2-7; 8 bases align to TRBD1. V gave up 7 bases and J gave up 0 bases; unmatched junction bases: 8. This CDR3 comprises 15 residues. Germline V gene sequence: CDR1 MNHNS, CDR2 SASEGT. The CDR3 DNA reads TGTGCCAGCAACGAGGTAGGGACAGGCTCCTACGAGCAGTACTTC. This gives the protein CASNEVGTGSYEQYF.